This record covers a single TCR beta chain. The antigen is not known. The CDR3 runs 15 residues. V lost 2 bases and J lost 6; bases outside the gene matches: 11. The germline V gene has CDR1 SGHKS and CDR2 YYEKEE (reference sequence). This sample was included in a study of CD4 T cells in relation to SARS-CoV-2 and coronaviruses. Study outcomes and limitations: About 65% of donors had memory CD4+ clonotypes crossrecognizing SARS-CoV-2 and common cold coronavirus spike.

TCRdb's copy holds only in-frame clones and misses some; the assay was immunoSEQ multiplex PCR. This table holds around 20,000 clones, around 80% found once. Unexposed donor CD4+ T cells date from 2011-2018, before the COVID-19 pandemic. The cells were cultured for under 13 days before CD4+ T cells were isolated. Unexposed-donor CD4+ T cells were probed with SARS-CoV-2 S/N and four cold-coronavirus spikes, cells permitting. Sequencing was carried out using CD4+ T cells from PBMCs, cultured in vitro. The TCR comes from a human donor in good health. The chain recombines TRBV5-5 with TRBJ2-7; 7 bases fit TRBD2. The CDR3 sequence is CASSLGAGAIGEQYF. The DNA for the CDR3 is TGTGCCAGCAGCTTAGGGGCGGGAGCCATAGGCGAGCAGTACTTC.